The rows below give T cell receptor beta chains drawn from one sample of a study of blood T cell repertoires in COVID-19. The assay was immunoSEQ multiplex PCR, and TCRdb's table has in-frame clones only and misses some. The table records tens of thousands of clones, about 86% of them present only once. Sequenced: peripheral blood. The receptors stem from an elderly man with active COVID-19. Both conserved end residues are part of each CDR3. The D gene is left open where the match is weak. Part of the rows lack a size; the others show once, few, many or a class for expanded clones.

- | TRBJ1-2 | - | TRBV28 | CASSLPRADYGYTF | TGTGCCAGCAGCCTACCCCGCGCGGACTATGGCTACACCTTC
TRBD1 | TRBJ2-3 | - | TRBV5-4 | CASSPRQGPDTQYF | TGTGCCAGCAGCCCCCGACAGGGTCCAGATACGCAGTATTTT
- | TRBJ2-7 | - | TRBV7-2 | CASSLQDSYEQYF | TGTGCCAGCAGCTTACAGGATTCCTACGAGCAGTACTTC
- | TRBJ1-3 | - | TRBV7-2 | CASSRGERNTIYF | TGTGCCAGCAGCCGCGGAGAACGAAACACCATATATTTT
- | TRBJ1-1 | once | TRBV18 | CASSPPKSEAFF | TGTGCCAGCTCACCACCAAAGAGCGAAGCTTTCTTT
- | TRBJ2-7 | - | TRBV10-3 | CAISPGPGEQYF | TGTGCCATCAGCCCTGGGCCCGGCGAGCAGTACTTC
- | TRBJ1-1 | - | TRBV5-6 | CASSFFGEQNTEAFF | TGTGCCAGCAGCTTCTTCGGGGAGCAAAACACTGAAGCTTTCTTT
TRBD2 | TRBJ2-1 | - | TRBV3-1/TRBV3-2 | CASSQDLAGVYEQFF | TGTGCCAGCAGCCAAGATCTAGCGGGAGTTTATGAGCAGTTCTTC
- | TRBJ2-1 | - | TRBV7-9 | CASSLGGFRLF | TGTGCCAGCAGTTTAGGAGGCTTCCGACTCTTC
TRBD1 | TRBJ2-7 | - | TRBV15 | CATSSKNSGTGWIEQYF | TGTGCCACCAGCAGCAAGAACTCCGGGACAGGATGGATCGAGCAGTACTTC
TRBD1 | TRBJ2-1 | - | TRBV11-2 | CASSLDRGGDEQFF | TGTGCCAGCAGCTTAGATAGAGGGGGCGATGAGCAGTTCTTC
- | TRBJ2-7 | - | TRBV1 | CTSSQGLAGTLSSYEQYF | TGCACCAGCAGCCAGGGACTAGCGGGGACATTAAGCTCCTACGAGCAGTACTTC
- | TRBJ1-2 | once | TRBV7-8 | CASSLGGINYGYTF | TGTGCCAGCAGCTTAGGAGGGATCAACTATGGCTACACCTTC
TRBD1 | TRBJ2-7 | once | TRBV19 | CASRDRDRGF | TGTGCCAGTAGGGACCGGGACAGGGGCTTC
- | TRBJ1-5 | - | TRBV15 | CATSRASFGFGRDNQPQHF | TGTGCCACCAGCAGAGCCTCCTTCGGTTTTGGACGGGACAATCAGCCCCAGCATTTT
- | TRBJ2-7 | once | TRBV4-3 | CASSENSGSYEQYF | TGCGCCAGCAGTGAAAATAGCGGCTCCTACGAGCAGTACTTC
TRBD2 | TRBJ2-5 | - | TRBV7-2 | CASSQSGIAQETQYF | TGTGCCAGCAGCCAAAGCGGGATCGCCCAAGAGACCCAGTACTTC
TRBD2 | TRBJ2-1 | - | TRBV25-1 | CASSEGGTSGRNEQFF | TGTGCCAGCAGTGAAGGTGGGACTAGCGGGAGAAATGAGCAGTTCTTC
TRBD1 | TRBJ2-1 | - | TRBV7-8 | CASRIDRASYNEQFF | TGTGCCAGCAGGATCGACAGGGCATCCTACAATGAGCAGTTCTTC
TRBD2 | TRBJ2-1 | - | TRBV9 | CASSLRGTSGYGQFF | TGTGCCAGCAGCCTAAGAGGGACTAGCGGGTACGGGCAGTTCTTC
- | TRBJ1-6 | - | TRBV3-1/TRBV3-2 | CASSQGRNSPLHF | TGTGCCAGCAGCCAAGGCAGGAATTCACCCCTCCACTTT
TRBD1 | TRBJ1-1 | - | TRBV7-2 | CASGGQGATEAFF | TGTGCCAGCGGAGGACAGGGGGCCACTGAAGCTTTCTTT
TRBD2 | TRBJ2-5 | - | TRBV9 | CASSAGLAGSGQETQYF | TGTGCCAGCAGCGCGGGACTAGCGGGATCGGGCCAAGAGACCCAGTACTTC
TRBD1 | TRBJ1-1 | - | TRBV7-2 | CASSPDRVGTEAFF | TGTGCCAGCAGTCCGGACAGGGTGGGCACTGAAGCTTTCTTT
- | TRBJ1-4 | few | TRBV5-8 | CASSPGGSTNEKLFF | TGTGCCAGCAGCCCGGGGGGTTCAACTAATGAAAAACTGTTTTTT
- | TRBJ1-1 | - | TRBV2 | CASNGQRNTEAFF | TGTGCCAGCAATGGACAGCGAAACACTGAAGCTTTCTTT
TRBD2 | TRBJ2-3 | - | TRBV11-2 | CASSAGAQYF | TGTGCCAGCAGCGCGGGGGCGCAGTATTTT
TRBD2 | TRBJ2-7 | - | TRBV7-9 | CASSLAGLGPYEQYF | TGTGCCAGCAGCTTAGCGGGACTAGGACCCTACGAGCAGTACTTC
TRBD1 | TRBJ1-2 | - | TRBV6-1 | CASSEWSGGGYTF | TGTGCCAGCAGTGAATGGTCAGGGGGCGGCTACACCTTC
TRBD1 | TRBJ1-5 | - | TRBV6-5 | CASRRTQGWPQHF | TGTGCCAGCAGAAGGACACAGGGGTGGCCCCAGCATTTT
TRBD2 | TRBJ2-3 | - | TRBV28 | CASSLSGTSGTDTQYF | TGTGCCAGCAGTTTATCAGGGACTAGCGGCACAGATACGCAGTATTTT
- | TRBJ2-1 | - | TRBV7-2 | CASSAGTVNEQFF | TGTGCCAGCAGCGCGGGGACAGTCAATGAGCAGTTCTTC
TRBD2 | TRBJ2-7 | - | TRBV19 | CASSPPPSGRAVEQYF | TGTGCCAGTAGTCCTCCCCCTAGCGGGAGGGCCGTAGAGCAGTACTTC
TRBD2 | TRBJ2-1 | - | TRBV28 | CASSLQRGGINEQFF | TGTGCCAGCAGTCTACAGCGGGGAGGGATCAATGAGCAGTTCTTC
- | TRBJ1-1 | - | TRBV19 | CASQRRTEAFF | TGTGCCAGTCAGCGGAGAACTGAAGCTTTCTTT
- | TRBJ2-4 | - | TRBV27 | CASRGDFPYF | TGTGCCAGCAGGGGTGACTTCCCGTACTTC
TRBD2 | TRBJ2-3 | - | TRBV7-2 | CASSPTSGTSTDTQYF | TGTGCCAGCAGTCCCACTAGCGGCACTAGCACAGATACGCAGTATTTT
TRBD2 | TRBJ2-1 | - | TRBV7-2 | CASSRTSGSFHEQFF | TGTGCCAGCAGCCGGACTAGCGGGAGTTTCCATGAGCAGTTCTTC
- | TRBJ1-1 | - | TRBV5-1 | CASSFQGTEAFF | TGCGCCAGCAGTTTCCAGGGCACTGAAGCTTTCTTT
TRBD1 | TRBJ2-3 | - | TRBV5-6 | CASSLGGTVEANTDTQYF | TGTGCCAGCAGCTTGGGGGGGACAGTGGAGGCCAACACAGATACGCAGTATTTT
- | TRBJ1-5 | - | TRBV15 | CATSPRDQRSQPQHF | TGTGCCACCAGCCCCCGAGACCAACGGAGTCAGCCCCAGCATTTT
- | TRBJ1-5 | - | TRBV7-6 | CASSLGRGINQPQHF | TGTGCCAGCAGCTTAGGGAGGGGCATAAATCAGCCCCAGCATTTT
- | TRBJ2-7 | - | TRBV28 | CASSLPLSVHEQYF | TGTGCCAGCAGTTTACCCCTTAGCGTTCACGAGCAGTACTTC
- | TRBJ2-3 | - | TRBV28 | CASREQGVETDTQYF | TGTGCCAGCAGAGAACAGGGTGTGGAGACAGATACGCAGTATTTT
- | TRBJ2-1 | - | TRBV19 | CASSIDIGSYNEQFF | TGTGCCAGTAGTATAGATATCGGGAGCTACAATGAGCAGTTCTTC
TRBD1 | TRBJ1-2 | - | TRBV9 | CASSAGTGLNYGYTF | TGTGCCAGCAGCGCCGGGACAGGGCTGAACTATGGCTACACCTTC
- | TRBJ2-3 | - | TRBV19 | CASSPDRGGDLTGTDTQYF | TGTGCCAGTAGTCCCGATCGAGGCGGGGACCTAACCGGTACAGATACGCAGTATTTT
- | TRBJ2-5 | - | TRBV7-2 | CASSLARAETQYF | TGTGCCAGCAGCTTAGCGAGGGCTGAGACCCAGTACTTC
TRBD2 | TRBJ2-1 | - | TRBV10-3 | CAISGLAGVGEQFF | TGTGCCATCAGTGGACTAGCGGGAGTTGGCGAGCAGTTCTTC
- | TRBJ2-1 | - | TRBV5-1 | CASSLGDTHNEQFF | TGCGCCAGCAGCTTGGGGGACACTCACAATGAGCAGTTCTTC
- | TRBJ2-1 | - | TRBV5-1 | CASSYRTNNEQFF | TGCGCCAGCAGCTATAGGACAAACAATGAGCAGTTCTTC
- | TRBJ1-1 | - | TRBV18 | CASSPPNRARNTEAFF | TGTGCCAGCTCACCCCCGAACAGGGCCAGGAACACTGAAGCTTTCTTT
- | TRBJ2-6 | - | TRBV11-2 | CASSPTESSGANVLTF | TGTGCCAGCAGCCCGACTGAGAGCTCTGGGGCCAACGTCCTGACTTTC
- | TRBJ2-7 | - | TRBV6-2/TRBV6-3 | CASSYYGGISYEQYF | TGTGCCAGCAGTTACTACGGCGGGATCTCCTACGAGCAGTACTTC
- | TRBJ1-2 | few | TRBV9 | CASSGGGGSNYGYTF | TGTGCCAGCAGTGGAGGGGGAGGGTCCAACTATGGCTACACCTTC
- | TRBJ1-3 | - | TRBV5-4 | CASSSPRPGVGGNTIYF | TGTGCCAGCAGCTCCCCCCGGCCAGGGGTCGGTGGAAACACCATATATTTT
- | TRBJ2-7 | few | TRBV2 | CASSEAHRPSSYEQYF | TGTGCCAGCAGTGAAGCGCATCGGCCTAGCTCCTACGAGCAGTACTTC